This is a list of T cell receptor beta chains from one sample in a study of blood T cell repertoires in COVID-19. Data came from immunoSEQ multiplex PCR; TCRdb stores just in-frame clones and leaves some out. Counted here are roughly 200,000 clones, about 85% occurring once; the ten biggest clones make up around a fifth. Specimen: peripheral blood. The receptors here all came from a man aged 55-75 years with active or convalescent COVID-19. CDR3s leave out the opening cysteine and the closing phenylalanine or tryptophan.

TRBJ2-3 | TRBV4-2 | ASSQGSLAGSTDTQY
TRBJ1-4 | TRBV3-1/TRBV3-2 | ASSQTDSSLF
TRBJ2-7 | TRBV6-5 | ASTRAESSYEQY
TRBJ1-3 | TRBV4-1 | ASSQDRGTSAGNTIY
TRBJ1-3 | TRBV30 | AWSATGNSGNTIY
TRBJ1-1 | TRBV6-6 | ASSYAAQGTEAF
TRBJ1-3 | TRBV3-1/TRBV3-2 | ASSPGAVRNTIY
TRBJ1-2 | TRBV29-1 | SVSKGAENYGYT
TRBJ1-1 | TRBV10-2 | ASSALRRAF
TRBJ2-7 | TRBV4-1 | ASSQELGRSYEQY
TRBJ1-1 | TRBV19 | ASSQGFPTLAF
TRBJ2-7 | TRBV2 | ASSAGQASSYEQY
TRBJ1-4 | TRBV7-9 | ASSSRTGYNEKLF
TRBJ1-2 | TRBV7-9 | ASSPSITSGN
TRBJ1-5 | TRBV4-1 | ASSQVLGGGVQPQH
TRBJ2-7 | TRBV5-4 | ASSPRGDRSSYEQY
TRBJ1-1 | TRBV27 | ASSLTRNSEAF
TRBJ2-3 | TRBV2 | ASSEPRTDTQY
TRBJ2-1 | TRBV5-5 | ASSLAPQGDEQF
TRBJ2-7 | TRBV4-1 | ASSQDRGAYEQY
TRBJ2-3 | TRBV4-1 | ATTLLAGTGTDTQY
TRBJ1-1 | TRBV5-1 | ASSLGRGLEAF
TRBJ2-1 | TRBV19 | ASSRGLVFLNEQF
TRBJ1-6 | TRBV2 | ASQTDNSPLH
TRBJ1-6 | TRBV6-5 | ASSRDRGNSPLH
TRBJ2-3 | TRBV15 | ATSREGSGGANTQY
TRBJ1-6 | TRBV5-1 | ASSLLGTASSPLH
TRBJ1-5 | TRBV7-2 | ASSSLGQPQH
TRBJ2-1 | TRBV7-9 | ASSFQTVEQF
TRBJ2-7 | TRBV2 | ASEGSGYEQY